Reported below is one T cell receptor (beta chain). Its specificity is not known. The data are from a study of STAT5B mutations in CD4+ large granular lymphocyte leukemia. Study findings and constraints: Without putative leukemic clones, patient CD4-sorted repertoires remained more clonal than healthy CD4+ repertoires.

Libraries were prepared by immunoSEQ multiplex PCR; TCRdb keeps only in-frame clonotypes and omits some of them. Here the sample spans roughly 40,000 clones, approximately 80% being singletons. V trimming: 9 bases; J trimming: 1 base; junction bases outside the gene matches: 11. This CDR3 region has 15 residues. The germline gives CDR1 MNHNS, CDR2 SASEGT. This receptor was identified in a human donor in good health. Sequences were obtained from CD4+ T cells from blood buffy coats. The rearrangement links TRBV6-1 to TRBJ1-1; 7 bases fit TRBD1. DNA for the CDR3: TGTGCCAGTACCGGGACAGAACAGTCGAACACTGAAGCTTTCTTT. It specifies CASTGTEQSNTEAFF.